The clone carrying this T cell receptor (beta chain) has a handful of counts. The target antigen is unknown. Both ends of each TCR cDNA library bore sample-specific barcodes. One entry per CDR3 protein, called by TCRdb with MiXCR from the 5' RACE reads. Of fewer than 450,000 distinct CDR3 sequences in the sample, more than 25% are singletons; the top ten hold around 5.6%. This CDR3 is built from 14 residues. V gave up 6 bases and J gave up 7 bases; unmatched junction bases: 4. Germline V CDR1 and CDR2: MNHNS, SASEGT. These data are taken from a study of identical twins' blood T cells. General observations from the study: Shared environment remains a possible cause of twin similarity. Mainly, cloneset size products determined shared clonotypes, twins included. Top TCRbeta clonotypes were shared more with twin than unrelated donors.

The clonotype comes from a woman aged 18 to 49 in good health. The chain recombines TRBV6-1 with TRBJ1-6; 9 bases match TRBD1. Sequencing input: PBMCs. This CDR3 is CASRRGQGNSPLHF. CDR3 bases: TGTGCCAGCAGAAGAGGACAGGGGAATTCACCCCTCCACTTT.